The 18 T cell receptor beta chains below were found in one sample sequenced in a study of early T cells in non-severe SARS-CoV-2 infection. In TCRdb, the 5' RACE reads were re-called with MiXCR into one record per CDR3 protein. The sample shows about 77,000 distinct CDR3 sequences, roughly 9.4% of them seen only once. The sample comprised whole blood. These receptors all come from an adult who was a healthcare worker with PCR-confirmed SARS-CoV-2 infection or an uninfected control (not recorded which).

The CDR3 nucleotides read TGCAGTGCGGCCGTCGTGGGGGAGACCCAGTACTTC. Residues: CSAAVVGETQYF. The chain links TRBV20-1 to TRBJ2-5, with D uncertain. Trimming shortened V by 6 bases and J by 5 bases, and 13 bases separated the two germline ends. The V gene's germline CDR1 is DFQATT and CDR2 SNEGSKA (reference sequence). CDR3 length: 12 amino acids.

The chain combines TRBV7-2 with TRBJ2-2, with TRBD2 matching over 9 bases. This CDR3 region has 15 residues. The trim removed 5 bases at V and 6 bases at J, leaving 7 bases unmatched. The germline V gene has CDR1 SGHTA and CDR2 FQGNSA. The chain's CDR3 is CASSIVSGRSGELFF. DNA of the CDR3: TGTGCCAGCAGCATCGTTAGCGGGAGATCCGGGGAGCTGTTTTTT.

This clonotype appeared many times. The chain recombines TRBV20-1 with TRBJ2-1; 7 nucleotides align to TRBD1. CDR3 length: 11 amino acids. Germline V gives CDR1 DFQATT, CDR2 SNEGSKA (reference sequence). The V gene end was trimmed by 6 bases and the J gene end by 9 bases; junction bases not matched to a gene: 5. The CDR3 DNA reads TGCAGTGCCAGCAGGGGGACTGAGCAGTTCTTC. Translating gives CSASRGTEQFF.

This clonotype was observed many times. V and J are TRBV7-2 and TRBJ2-5; D not certain. V lost 4 bases and J lost 4, with 7 bases in between. The germline V gene has CDR1 SGHTA and CDR2 FQGNSA. The CDR3 length is 12 residues. This CDR3 is CASSSGLETQYF. The CDR3, as DNA: TGTGCCAGCAGCTCCGGGTTAGAGACCCAGTACTTC.

Ten or more counts support this clonotype. The chain employs TRBV7-3 and TRBJ2-1; D possibly corresponds to TRBD2 (6 bases). The CDR3 totals 14 residues. Germline CDR1 and CDR2: SGHTA and FQGTGA. With 3 bases removed from V and 7 bases from J, the gap between germline ends came to 13 bases. The CDR3 loop reads CASSFGTQVNEQFF. DNA for the CDR3: TGTGCCAGCAGCTTCGGGACTCAAGTGAATGAGCAGTTCTTC.

This clonotype appeared many times. The gene calls are TRBV5-1 and TRBJ2-5, with TRBD1 identical over 9 bases. The germline CDR1 and CDR2 sequences are SGHRS and YFSETQ. This CDR3 comprises 15 residues. The V segment lost 0 bases and the J segment 5 bases; nucleotides outside the gene matches: 5. CDR3 protein: CASSLVGDRVETQYF. The CDR3 coding sequence is TGCGCCAGCAGCTTGGTGGGGGACAGGGTGGAGACCCAGTACTTC.

In this sample, this clonotype turned up many times. The chain couples TRBV11-1 to TRBJ2-5; D might be TRBD1 (5 bases). The V end lost 5 bases, the J end lost 4 bases, and 11 bases lay between the germline ends. This CDR3 contains 13 residues. CDR1 and CDR2 (germline): SGHAT, FQDESV (reference sequence). The CDR3 spells CASSPLRGETQYF. The CDR3 nucleotides are TGTGCCAGCAGCCCCCTAAGGGGAGAGACCCAGTACTTC.

This clonotype came up many times. The CDR3 sequence is CASSPIRGLGQYF. The CDR3, as DNA: TGTGCCAGCAGCCCTATACGGGGGTTGGGCCAGTACTTC. The chain couples TRBV3-1 to TRBJ2-4, with D possibly TRBD2 on 6 matching bases. Looked up from germline, CDR1 is LGHDT and CDR2 is YNNKEL (reference sequence). The V end lost 4 bases, the J end lost 13 bases, and 17 bases lay between the germline ends. The CDR3 loop spans 13 amino acids.

This clonotype has just a few counts. This chain links TRBV2 with TRBJ2-6, with TRBD1 matching 8 bases. The ends lost 7 bases at V and 1 base at J; junction bases unmatched: 6. CDR1 and CDR2 (germline): SNHLY, FYNNEI. CDR3 length: 16 amino acids. The CDR3 protein is CASNVRGPSGANVLTF. CDR3 in DNA: TGTGCCAGCAATGTCAGGGGGCCTTCTGGGGCCAACGTCCTGACTTTC.

This clonotype has a count of ten or more. The chain couples TRBV7-6 to TRBJ2-5; 7 nucleotides line up with TRBD1. This CDR3 comprises 15 residues. Losses at the gene ends were 3 bases for V and 5 bases for J; bases not matched to a gene: 9. Germline CDR1 is SGHVS and CDR2 is FNYEAQ. The CDR3 DNA follows: TGTGCCAGCAGCTTGAGGACAGGAAGTAGCGAGACCCAGTACTTC. It specifies CASSLRTGSSETQYF. Combining the CDR3 with reference TRBV7-6 and TRBJ2-5 gives the whole variable domain GAGVSQSPRYKVTKRGQDVALRCDPISGHVSLYWYRQALGQGPEFLTYFNYEAQQDKSGLPNDRFSAERPEGSISTLTIQRTEQRDSAMYRCASSLRTGSSETQYFGPGTRLLVL.

This clonotype has ten or more counts. The chain uses TRBV6-5 and TRBJ2-7; a weak D match, TRBD2 (6 bases). V shed 2 bases and J shed 9 bases, with 8 bases lying between them. CDR1 is MNHEY and CDR2 is SVGAGI in the germline V gene. The CDR3 is 11 amino acids. DNA for the CDR3: TGTGCCAGCAGTTACACGGGAGTGCAGTACTTC. Translating it yields CASSYTGVQYF.

The genes are TRBV7-9 and TRBJ2-7; D unresolved. Germline V gene sequence: CDR1 SEHNR, CDR2 FQNEAQ (reference sequence). V gave up 1 base and J gave up 7 bases, with 11 bases separating them. CDR3 length equals 13 residues. DNA of the CDR3: TGTGCCAGCAGCTTAGGGCAACTGGGGGAGCAGTACTTC. Its translation is CASSLGQLGEQYF.

This clonotype was seen ten or more times. J is TRBJ1-2 and V is TRBV10-3; a possible D gene is TRBD1 (6 bases). V lost 10 bases to trimming and J lost 2 bases, with 23 bases between them. Germline-derived CDR1 and CDR2 are ENHRY and SYGVKD. The CDR3 is 16 amino acids. For the CDR3, the DNA is TGTGCCACCACTTCGGGCCACGGACAGATCAACTATGGCTACACCTTC. Its protein product is CATTSGHGQINYGYTF.

This clonotype appeared many times. V and J are TRBV7-3 and TRBJ1-1; D may be TRBD1 (5 bases). Germline V gene data show CDR1 as SGHTA and CDR2 as FQGTGA. This CDR3 comprises 14 residues. The V end lost 5 bases, the J end lost 5 bases, and 15 bases lay between the germline ends. The CDR3 loop reads CASSRRVLRTEAFF. CDR3 in DNA: TGTGCCAGCAGCCGCAGGGTTCTTAGAACTGAAGCTTTCTTT.

There are a few counts of this clonotype. The CDR3 protein is CSARARGGTSGIYSTDTQYF. In DNA, the CDR3 is TGCAGTGCTAGAGCTAGGGGTGGGACTAGCGGCATCTATAGCACAGATACGCAGTATTTT. The chain links TRBV20-1 to TRBJ2-3, with 11 nucleotides matching TRBD2. Germline V lookup: CDR1 DFQATT, CDR2 SNEGSKA (reference sequence). The CDR3 totals 20 residues. Trimming took 1 base from V and 0 from J; bases not matched to a gene: 15.

This sequence joins TRBV4-2 and TRBJ2-5; unclear D gene. The CDR3 has 13 residues. Germline CDR1 and CDR2: LGHNA and YNFKEQ. V was shortened by 4 bases and J by 4 bases, with 10 bases between the two germline ends. CDR3 loop: CASSRLNGETQYF. In DNA, the CDR3 is TGTGCCAGCAGCCGCTTAAACGGAGAGACCCAGTACTTC.

The chain joins TRBV5-1 to TRBJ1-1; D not certain. CDR1 is SGHRS and CDR2 is YFSETQ in the germline V gene. CDR3 length: 13 residues. Trimming removed 3 bases at V and 4 bases at J, with 10 bases between. The CDR3 loop is CASSWNGRTEAFF. CDR3 DNA: TGCGCCAGCAGCTGGAACGGACGCACTGAAGCTTTCTTT.

This clonotype appeared many times. V gene TRBV5-1 combines with J gene TRBJ1-1; 8 positions agree with TRBD1. Germline lookup yields CDR1 SGHRS and CDR2 YFSETQ. CDR3 size: 14 residues. The J segment lost 0 bases and the V segment lost 4 bases, leaving 2 bases of the junction unmatched. CDR3 sequence: CASSAGGLNTEAFF. CDR3 sequence (DNA): TGCGCCAGCAGCGCAGGGGGCTTGAACACTGAAGCTTTCTTT. Supplemented by reference TRBV5-1 and TRBJ1-1, the full variable domain reads KAGVTQTPRYLIKTRGQQVTLSCSPISGHRSVSWYQQTPGQGLQFLFEYFSETQRNKGNFPGRFSGRQFSNSRSEMNVSTLELGDSALYLCASSAGGLNTEAFFGQGTRLTVV.